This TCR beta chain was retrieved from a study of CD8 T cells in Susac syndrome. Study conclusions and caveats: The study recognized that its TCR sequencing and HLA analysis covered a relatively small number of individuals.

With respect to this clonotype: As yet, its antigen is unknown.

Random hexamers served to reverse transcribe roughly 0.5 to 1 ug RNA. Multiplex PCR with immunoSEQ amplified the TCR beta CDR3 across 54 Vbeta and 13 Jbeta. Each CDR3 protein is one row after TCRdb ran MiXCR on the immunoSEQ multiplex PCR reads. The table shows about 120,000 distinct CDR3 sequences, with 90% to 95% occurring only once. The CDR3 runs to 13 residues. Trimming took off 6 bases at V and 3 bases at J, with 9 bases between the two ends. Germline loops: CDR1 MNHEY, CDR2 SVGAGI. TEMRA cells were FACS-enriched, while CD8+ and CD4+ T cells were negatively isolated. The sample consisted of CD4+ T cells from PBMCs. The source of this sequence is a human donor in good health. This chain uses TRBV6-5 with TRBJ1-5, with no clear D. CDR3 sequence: CASRGEVNQPQHF. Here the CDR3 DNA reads TGTGCCAGCAGGGGAGAGGTCAATCAGCCCCAGCATTTT.